Below, one T cell receptor beta chain is given with its context. Its antigen is as yet unknown. The data originate from a study of T cell responses to AZD1222 COVID-19 vaccine. Notes on the study in general: Repertoires were obtained solely post-peak T cell response.

Clones were sequenced by immunoSEQ multiplex PCR, and TCRdb holds only the in-frame ones, with some missing. The sample includes some 83,000 clones, approximately 89% of them seen just once. Pooling covered second doses at about 4 or about 12 weeks. The CDR3 runs 16 residues. Germline CDR1 is MNHEY and CDR2 is SMNVEV (reference sequence). V was cut by 6 bases and J by 0 bases, with 17 bases left in between. This chain uses TRBV27 with TRBJ1-1, with a weak D call TRBD1 (6 bases). Sequencing used peripheral blood, obtained 28 days after the second AZD1222 dose. The receptor was isolated from an adult who received the AZD1222 COVID-19 vaccine. CDR3 residues: CASSKRTATMNTEAFF. The CDR3 bases are TGTGCCAGCAGCAAAAGGACAGCGACAATGAACACTGAAGCTTTCTTT.